Listed below are T cell receptor beta chains from one sample, sequenced in a study of tumor and adjacent non-tumor tissue in lung cancer. Each CDR3 protein gets one entry after TCRdb re-called the multiplex PCR reads with MiXCR. The top ten hold 20% to 25% of the sample, which has around 210,000 distinct CDR3 sequences, less than 80% seen once. The sample was lung tumor tissue. These receptors all come from a man between 60 and 70 years old with non-small cell lung cancer. Both conserved end residues are part of each CDR3. Each record gives: clone size, D gene, J gene, CDR3 length, V gene, CDR3 protein, CDR3 DNA. The D gene is left open where the match is weak. For some rows the clone size is stated as once, few or many, or as a class when expanded; others skip it.

abundance: .
d_gene: .
j_gene: TRBJ1-2
len: 13
v_gene: TRBV11-2
CDR3aa: CANSLGWGEGYTF
CDR3nt: TGTGCCAACAGCCTAGGATGGGGGGAAGGCTACACCTTC

abundance: .
d_gene: .
j_gene: TRBJ1-2
len: 15
v_gene: TRBV11-2
CDR3aa: CASSLEHRSVYDYTF
CDR3nt: TGTGCCAGCAGCTTAGAACACCGCTCCGTTTATGACTACACCTTC

abundance: .
d_gene: .
j_gene: TRBJ2-1
len: 12
v_gene: TRBV5-1
CDR3aa: CASSRSSTVQFF
CDR3nt: TGCGCCAGCTCTAGGTCCAGCACAGTCCAGTTCTTC

abundance: many
d_gene: .
j_gene: TRBJ2-5
len: 15
v_gene: TRBV11-3
CDR3aa: CASSTQGRPEETQYF
CDR3nt: TGTGCCAGCAGCACTCAGGGTAGACCGGAGGAGACCCAGTACTTC

abundance: .
d_gene: .
j_gene: TRBJ1-1
len: 12
v_gene: TRBV20-1
CDR3aa: CSARDGYAEAFF
CDR3nt: TGCAGTGCTAGGGACGGGTACGCTGAAGCTTTCTTT

abundance: .
d_gene: TRBD1
j_gene: TRBJ2-4
len: 13
v_gene: TRBV28
CDR3aa: CASSSGQGDIQYF
CDR3nt: TGTGCCAGCAGTTCCGGACAGGGTGACATTCAGTACTTC

abundance: .
d_gene: .
j_gene: TRBJ2-7
len: 15
v_gene: TRBV11-1
CDR3aa: CTSSLAPLRGYEQYF
CDR3nt: TGTACTAGCAGTCTAGCGCCGTTAAGGGGCTACGAGCAGTACTTC

abundance: .
d_gene: .
j_gene: TRBJ2-7
len: 12
v_gene: TRBV5-5
CDR3aa: CASNLTGREQYF
CDR3nt: TGTGCCAGCAACTTGACAGGGAGGGAGCAGTATTTC

abundance: .
d_gene: .
j_gene: TRBJ1-1
len: 13
v_gene: TRBV12-3/TRBV12-4
CDR3aa: CASSPILSTEAFF
CDR3nt: TGTGCCAGCAGTCCAATACTGAGCACTGAAGCTTTCTTT

abundance: many
d_gene: .
j_gene: TRBJ2-7
len: 14
v_gene: TRBV20-1
CDR3aa: CSARDRRSSYEQYF
CDR3nt: TGCAGTGCTAGAGATAGAAGGAGCTCCTACGAGCAGTACTTC

abundance: .
d_gene: .
j_gene: TRBJ2-3
len: 17
v_gene: TRBV4-3
CDR3aa: CASSQDYAENSNQPQYF
CDR3nt: TGCGCCAGCAGCCAAGATTACGCGGAGAATAGCAATCAGCCCCAGTATTTT

abundance: .
d_gene: .
j_gene: TRBJ1-1
len: 10
v_gene: TRBV6-2/TRBV6-3
CDR3aa: CANGAIEAFF
CDR3nt: TGCGCCAACGGAGCCATTGAAGCTTTCTTT

abundance: .
d_gene: .
j_gene: TRBJ1-1
len: 12
v_gene: TRBV12-3/TRBV12-4
CDR3aa: CASSFLGAEAFF
CDR3nt: TGTGCTAGCAGTTTCCTGGGGGCTGAAGCTTTCTTT

abundance: once
d_gene: TRBD1
j_gene: TRBJ1-1
len: 13
v_gene: TRBV13
CDR3aa: CANSCDRDTEAFF
CDR3nt: TGTGCCAACAGCTGCGACAGGGACACTGAAGCTTTCTTT

abundance: few
d_gene: .
j_gene: TRBJ1-2
len: 14
v_gene: TRBV6-1
CDR3aa: CASTLGLWEYGYTF
CDR3nt: TGTGCCAGCACCCTGGGGTTATGGGAGTATGGCTACACCTTC

abundance: many
d_gene: .
j_gene: TRBJ1-2
len: 11
v_gene: TRBV4-1
CDR3aa: CASSQNYGYTF
CDR3nt: TGCGCCAGCAGCCAGAACTATGGCTACACCTTC

abundance: .
d_gene: .
j_gene: TRBJ2-3
len: 14
v_gene: TRBV20-1
CDR3aa: CSAISTDSTDTQYF
CDR3nt: TGCAGTGCCATTTCGACAGACAGCACAGATACGCAGTATTTT